This record concerns one TCR beta chain sequence. The record originates from a study of control samples from healthy donors and cancer patients. The V end lost 7 bases, the J end lost 9 bases, and 16 bases lay between the germline ends. The germline V gene encodes CDR1 SGHRS and CDR2 YFSETQ. CDR3 length: 12 residues. The repertoire was sequenced with immunoSEQ multiplex PCR; TCRdb's copy has only in-frame clones and lacks some. There are under 100,000 clones in the sample; 88% occur only once, and roughly an eighth lies in the top ten. This sequence originates from a woman in her 70s in good health. This chain links TRBV5-1 with TRBJ1-2, with D maybe TRBD1 (5 bases). The sample was blood. The CDR3 here is CASSSGDRSYTF. The CDR3 DNA reads as TGCGCCAGCTCATCAGGAGACAGAAGCTACACCTTC.